The sequence of this TCR beta chain was determined in a study of graft-versus-host responses after intestinal transplantation. Study background: Recipients got multivisceral, liver-intestinal, or isolated intestinal transplants. Anti-thymocyte globulin induction was given to all recipients, followed by tacrolimus and steroids for around three years.

Data came from immunoSEQ multiplex PCR; TCRdb stores just in-frame clones and leaves some out. The repertoire consists of over 80,000 clones, with roughly 92% occurring once and the leading ten covering roughly 0.36%. The germline V gene has CDR1 SGDLS and CDR2 YYNGEE. There are 14 residues in the CDR3. Trimming took off 0 bases at V and 0 bases at J, with 6 bases between the two ends. Study results and caveats: GvH clones appeared in recipient marrow, some first in ileum or blood.

On this clone itself: Its target is not known.

Material: unstimulated CD8+ T cells sorted from spleen or lymph node cells, obtained before transplant. The source is a human donor who was the organ donor for an intestinal transplant. The chain combines TRBV9 with TRBJ1-1, with TRBD1 as a possible D gene (5 bases). The CDR3 here is CASSVGQMNTEAFF. CDR3 DNA: TGTGCCAGCAGCGTAGGACAGATGAACACTGAAGCTTTCTTT. Filled out from reference TRBV9 and TRBJ1-1, the complete variable domain reads DSGVTQTPKHLITATGQRVTLRCSPRSGDLSVYWYQQSLDQGLQFLIQYYNGEERAKGNILERFSAQQFPDLHSELNLSSLELGDSALYFCASSVGQMNTEAFFGQGTRLTVV.